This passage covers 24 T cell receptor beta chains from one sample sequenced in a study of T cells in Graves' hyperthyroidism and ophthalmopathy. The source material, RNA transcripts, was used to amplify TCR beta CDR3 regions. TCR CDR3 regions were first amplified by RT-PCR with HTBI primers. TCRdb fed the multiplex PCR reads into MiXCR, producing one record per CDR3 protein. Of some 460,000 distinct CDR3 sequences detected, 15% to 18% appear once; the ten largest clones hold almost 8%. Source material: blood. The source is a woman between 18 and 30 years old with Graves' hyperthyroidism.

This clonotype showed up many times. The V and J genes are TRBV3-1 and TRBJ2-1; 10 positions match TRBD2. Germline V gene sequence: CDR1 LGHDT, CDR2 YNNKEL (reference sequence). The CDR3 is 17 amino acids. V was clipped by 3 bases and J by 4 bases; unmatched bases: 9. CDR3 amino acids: CASSQGVERGGYNEQFF. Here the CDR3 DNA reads TGTGCCAGCAGCCAGGGGGTGGAGCGGGGGGGATACAATGAGCAGTTCTTC.

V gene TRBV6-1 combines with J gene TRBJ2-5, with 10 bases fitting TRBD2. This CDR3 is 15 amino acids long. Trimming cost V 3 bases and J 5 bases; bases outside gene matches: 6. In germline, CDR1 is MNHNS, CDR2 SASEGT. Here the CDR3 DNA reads TGTGCCAGCAGTGAGGCTAGCGGGAGCGGTGAGACCCAGTACTTC. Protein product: CASSEASGSGETQYF.

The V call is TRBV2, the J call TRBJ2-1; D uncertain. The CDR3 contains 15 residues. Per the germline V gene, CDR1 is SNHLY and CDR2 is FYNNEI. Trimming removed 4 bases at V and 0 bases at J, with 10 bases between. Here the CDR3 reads CASSVDKSSYNEQFF. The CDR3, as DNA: TGTGCCAGCAGTGTTGACAAGAGCTCCTACAATGAGCAGTTCTTC.

The CDR3 loop reads CASSPRIQGGRSEPQHF. The CDR3 nucleotides read TGTGCCAGCTCACCACGGATCCAAGGCGGTAGATCAGAGCCCCAGCATTTT. J is TRBJ1-5 and V is TRBV18; no clear D. The CDR3 is 17 amino acids. The V gene's germline CDR1 is KGHSH and CDR2 LQKENI. The V and J ends lost 1 base and 8 bases respectively, with 21 bases between them.

Here the CDR3 reads CASSHTSGTSNYGYTF. The CDR3 DNA reads as TGTGCCAGCAGCCACACCAGCGGGACTTCTAACTATGGCTACACCTTC. J is TRBJ1-2 and V is TRBV27, with D perhaps matching TRBD1 (5 bases). The CDR3 has 16 amino acids. Trimming took 6 bases from V and 0 from J, leaving 17 bases between them. Germline V CDR1 and CDR2: MNHEY, SMNVEV (reference sequence).

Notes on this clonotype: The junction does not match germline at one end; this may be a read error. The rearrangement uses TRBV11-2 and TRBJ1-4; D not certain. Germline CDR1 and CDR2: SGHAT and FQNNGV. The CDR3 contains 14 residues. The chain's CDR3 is CASSQGLGDEKLFF. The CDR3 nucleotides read TGCGCCAGCAGCCAAGGGCTCGGAGATGAAAAACTGTTTTTT.

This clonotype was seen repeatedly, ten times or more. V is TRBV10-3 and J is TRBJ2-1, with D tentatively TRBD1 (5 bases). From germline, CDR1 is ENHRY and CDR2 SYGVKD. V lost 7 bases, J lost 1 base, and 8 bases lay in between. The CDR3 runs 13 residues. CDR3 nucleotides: TGTGCCATCACCCAGGGATCCTACAATGAGCAGTTCTTC. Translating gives CAITQGSYNEQFF.

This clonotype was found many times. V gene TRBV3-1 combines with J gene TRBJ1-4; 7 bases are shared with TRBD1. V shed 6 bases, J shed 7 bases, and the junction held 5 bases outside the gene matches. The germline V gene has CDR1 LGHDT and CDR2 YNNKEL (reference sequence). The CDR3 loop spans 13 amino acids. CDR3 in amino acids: CASRPSGGEKLFF. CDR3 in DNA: TGTGCCAGCAGGCCTTCAGGGGGTGAAAAACTGTTTTTT.

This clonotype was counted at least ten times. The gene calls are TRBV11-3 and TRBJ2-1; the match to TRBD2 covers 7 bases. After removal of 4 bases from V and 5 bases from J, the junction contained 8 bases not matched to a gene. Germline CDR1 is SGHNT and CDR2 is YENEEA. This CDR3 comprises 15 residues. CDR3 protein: CASSSGLVLDNEQFF. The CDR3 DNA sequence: TGTGCCAGCAGCTCCGGACTAGTTCTCGACAATGAGCAGTTCTTC.

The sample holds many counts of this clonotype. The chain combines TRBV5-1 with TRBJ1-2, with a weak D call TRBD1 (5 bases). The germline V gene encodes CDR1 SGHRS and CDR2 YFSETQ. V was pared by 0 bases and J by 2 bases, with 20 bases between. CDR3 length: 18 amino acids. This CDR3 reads CASSLAYPGSDLNYGYTF. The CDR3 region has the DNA TGCGCCAGCAGCTTGGCTTACCCAGGGTCCGACCTCAACTATGGCTACACCTTC. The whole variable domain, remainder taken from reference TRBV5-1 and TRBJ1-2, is KAGVTQTPRYLIKTRGQQVTLSCSPISGHRSVSWYQQTPGQGLQFLFEYFSETQRNKGNFPGRFSGRQFSNSRSEMNVSTLELGDSALYLCASSLAYPGSDLNYGYTFGSGTRLTVV.

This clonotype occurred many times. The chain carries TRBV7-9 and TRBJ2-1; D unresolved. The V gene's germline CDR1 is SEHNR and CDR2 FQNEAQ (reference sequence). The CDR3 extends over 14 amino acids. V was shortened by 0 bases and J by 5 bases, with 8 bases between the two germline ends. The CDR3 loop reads CASSLAVVNNEQFF. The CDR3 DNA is TGTGCCAGCAGCTTAGCTGTCGTTAACAATGAGCAGTTCTTC.

CDR3 sequence: CASSMAGWGYTF. As DNA, the CDR3 is TGTGCCAGTAGTATGGCAGGCTGGGGCTACACCTTC. This chain connects TRBV19 to TRBJ1-2; unclear D gene. CDR3 length: 12 amino acids. In germline, CDR1 is LNHDA, CDR2 SQIVND (reference sequence). Trimming took 3 bases from V and 8 from J, leaving 10 bases between them.

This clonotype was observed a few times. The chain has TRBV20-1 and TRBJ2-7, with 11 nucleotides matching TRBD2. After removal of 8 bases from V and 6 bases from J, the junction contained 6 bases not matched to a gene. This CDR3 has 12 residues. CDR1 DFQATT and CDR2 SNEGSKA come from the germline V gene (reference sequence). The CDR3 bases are TGCAGTCTTAGCGGGAGGGCCGGCGAGCAGTACTTC. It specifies CSLSGRAGEQYF.

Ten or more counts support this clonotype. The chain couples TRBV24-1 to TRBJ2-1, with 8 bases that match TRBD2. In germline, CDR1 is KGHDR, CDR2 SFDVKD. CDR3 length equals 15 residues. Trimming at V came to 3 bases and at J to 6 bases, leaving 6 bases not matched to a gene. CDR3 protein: CATSDQSGSVNEQFF. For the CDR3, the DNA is TGTGCCACCAGTGATCAAAGCGGGAGTGTCAATGAGCAGTTCTTC.

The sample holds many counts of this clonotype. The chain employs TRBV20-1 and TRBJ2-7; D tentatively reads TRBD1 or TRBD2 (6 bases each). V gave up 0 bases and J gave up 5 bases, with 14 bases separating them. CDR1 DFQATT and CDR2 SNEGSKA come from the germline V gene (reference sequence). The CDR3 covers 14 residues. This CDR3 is CSARESGGIDEQYF. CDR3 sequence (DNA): TGCAGTGCTAGAGAGTCCGGGGGCATCGACGAGCAGTACTTC.

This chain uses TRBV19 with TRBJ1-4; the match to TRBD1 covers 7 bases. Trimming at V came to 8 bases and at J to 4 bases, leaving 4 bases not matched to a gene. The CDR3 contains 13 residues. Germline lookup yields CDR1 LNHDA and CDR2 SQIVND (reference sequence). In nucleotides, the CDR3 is TGTGCCAGTGGGACAGCTCTTAATGAAAAACTGTTTTTT. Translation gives CASGTALNEKLFF.

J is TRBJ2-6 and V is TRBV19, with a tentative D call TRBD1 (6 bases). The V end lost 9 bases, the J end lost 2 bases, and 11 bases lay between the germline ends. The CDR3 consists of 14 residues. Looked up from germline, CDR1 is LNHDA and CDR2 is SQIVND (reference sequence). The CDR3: CASSAGAGANVLTF. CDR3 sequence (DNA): TGTGCCAGCAGTGCAGGGGCTGGGGCCAACGTCCTGACTTTC.

The CDR3 DNA reads TGTGCCAGCAGCCCGGGTCGACCAGAAAATTCTTTGGTTGTGCCGGGAAACACCATATATTTT. Translated: CASSPGRPENSLVVPGNTIYF. J is TRBJ1-3 and V is TRBV13; D is ambiguous. CDR1 is PRHDT, CDR2 FYEKMQ, per germline (reference sequence). The CDR3 length is 21 residues. The V end lost 5 bases, the J end lost 4 bases, and 33 bases lay between the germline ends.

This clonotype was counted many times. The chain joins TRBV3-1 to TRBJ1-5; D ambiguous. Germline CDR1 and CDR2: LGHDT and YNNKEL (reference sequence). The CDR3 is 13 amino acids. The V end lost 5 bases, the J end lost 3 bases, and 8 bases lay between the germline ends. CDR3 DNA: TGTGCCAGCAGCGGAGAAATCAATCAGCCCCAGCATTTT. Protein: CASSGEINQPQHF.

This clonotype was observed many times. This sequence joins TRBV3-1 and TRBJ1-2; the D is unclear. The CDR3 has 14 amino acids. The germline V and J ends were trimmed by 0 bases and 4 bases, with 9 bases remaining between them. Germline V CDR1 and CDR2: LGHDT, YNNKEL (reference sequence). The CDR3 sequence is CASSQDGISYGYTF. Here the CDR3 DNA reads TGTGCCAGCAGCCAAGATGGCATTTCCTATGGCTACACCTTC.

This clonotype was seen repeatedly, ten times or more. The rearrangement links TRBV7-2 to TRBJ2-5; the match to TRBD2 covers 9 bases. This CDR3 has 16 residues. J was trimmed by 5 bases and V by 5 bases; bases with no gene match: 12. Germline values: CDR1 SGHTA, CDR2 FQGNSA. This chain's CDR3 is CASSPQAGLAWETQYF. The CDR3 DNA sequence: TGTGCCAGCAGCCCTCAGGCGGGACTAGCCTGGGAGACCCAGTACTTC.

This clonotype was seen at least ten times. CDR3 nucleotide sequence: TGTGCCTGGAGGCCGACGGATGGCTACACCTTC. This codes for CAWRPTDGYTF. The genes are TRBV30 and TRBJ1-2; no firm D call. The CDR3 extends over 11 amino acids. Looked up from germline, CDR1 is GTSNPN and CDR2 is SVGIG (reference sequence). V was trimmed by 3 bases and J by 6 bases, leaving 8 bases between them.

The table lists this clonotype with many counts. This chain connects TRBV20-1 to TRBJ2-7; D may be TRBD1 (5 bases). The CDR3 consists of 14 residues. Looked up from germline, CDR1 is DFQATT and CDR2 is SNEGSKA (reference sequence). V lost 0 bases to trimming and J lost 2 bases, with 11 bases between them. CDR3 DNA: TGCAGTGCTAGAGATCTGGACAACCCCTACGAGCAGTACTTC. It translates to CSARDLDNPYEQYF.

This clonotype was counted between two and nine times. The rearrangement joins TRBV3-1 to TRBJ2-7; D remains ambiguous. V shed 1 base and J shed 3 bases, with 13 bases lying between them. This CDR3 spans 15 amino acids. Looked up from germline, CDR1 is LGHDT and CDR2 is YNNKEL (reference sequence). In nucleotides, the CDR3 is TGTGCCAGCAGCCAAGCACCGGCCTTCAACTACGAGCAGTACTTC. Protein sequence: CASSQAPAFNYEQYF.